This TCR beta chain originates from a study of T cells after yellow fever vaccination. In the study overall: Preparation used SMART-Seq v4 Ultra Low Input for the low-cell-number fractions. Study-level findings and limits: Abundant clonotypes from the bulk population could contaminate FACS-sorted repertoires. After the booster, around 95% of CD4 and 75% to 90% of CD8 primary-response clones were re-detected. Clonotypes found in both CD4 and CD8 compartments made up a small share.

TCRdb re-called the 5' RACE reads through MiXCR, storing one row per CDR3 protein. The sample carries some 300,000 distinct CDR3 sequences, around 10% recorded once. CDR3 length: 13 residues. CDR1 and CDR2 from the germline V gene are ENHRY and SYGVKD. Trimming took off 5 bases at V and 4 bases at J, with 10 bases between the two ends. This clonotype was detected only a few times. Its antigen is not identified. This sequence originates from a man between 18 and 29 years old who received the YFV17D yellow fever vaccine. This chain links TRBV10-3 with TRBJ2-3; D possibly corresponds to TRBD2 (5 bases). This sample comprised CD4+ T cells sorted from PBMCs, obtained 5 days after the yellow fever booster vaccination. CDR3 loop: CAISLSGPDTQYF. The CDR3 coding sequence is TGTGCCATCAGTCTCAGCGGCCCAGATACGCAGTATTTT.